A single sample is the source of the 28 T cell receptor beta chains below, sequenced in a study of immune evolution from preneoplasia to lung adenocarcinoma. Repertoires were generated with immunoSEQ multiplex PCR, while TCRdb's copy carries only in-frame clones and drops some. This table has roughly 35,000 clones, roughly 74% appearing once. What was sequenced was FFPE invasive lung adenocarcinoma tissue. The source is a person in their sixties with lung adenocarcinoma.

This clone was detected only a few times. V usage is TRBV4-2 and J usage is TRBJ2-7, with D maybe TRBD2 (5 bases). The V gene lost 0 bases and the J gene lost 2 bases, with 11 bases spanning the gap. The CDR3 is 15 amino acids. Germline V gene data show CDR1 as LGHNA and CDR2 as YNFKEQ. This CDR3 reads CASSQEKTGTYEQYF. CDR3 in DNA: TGTGCCAGCAGCCAAGAAAAAACGGGAACCTACGAGCAGTACTTC.

The CDR3: CASSSDNLSGNTIYF. CDR3 nucleotides: TGTGCCAGCAGCTCGGACAATCTATCTGGAAACACCATATATTTT. The V and J genes are TRBV11-2 and TRBJ1-3, with D possibly matching TRBD1 (5 bases). CDR3 size: 15 residues. Germline assignment: CDR1 SGHAT and CDR2 FQNNGV. V dropped 4 bases and J dropped 1 base, with 11 bases sitting between them. The full variable domain, in which reference TRBV11-2 and TRBJ1-3 provide the parts outside the CDR3, is EAGVAQSPRYKIIEKRQSVAFWCNPISGHATLYWYQQILGQGPKLLIQFQNNGVVDDSQLPKDRFSAERLKGVDSTLKIQPAKLEDSAVYLCASSSDNLSGNTIYFGEGSWLTVV.

The V gene is TRBV10-2, the J gene TRBJ1-1; 10 positions agree with TRBD1. Losses at the gene ends were 3 bases for V and 0 bases for J; bases not matched to a gene: 7. The CDR3 covers 17 residues. CDR1 and CDR2 (germline): WSHSY, SAAADI. The CDR3 here is CASSDRGQGILNTEAFF. The CDR3 DNA reads as TGCGCCAGCAGTGACCGGGGACAGGGGATCCTGAACACTGAAGCTTTCTTT.

About this clone: This sample also contains other DNA sequences that code for the same CDR3. This rearrangement joins TRBV7-9 to TRBJ1-1; D gene unclear. Trimming stripped 2 bases from V and 5 bases from J, with 9 bases between. The V gene's germline CDR1 is SEHNR and CDR2 FQNEAQ (reference sequence). This CDR3 spans 13 amino acids. The CDR3: CASSLFGGTEAFF. The CDR3 nucleotides read TGTGCCAGCAGCTTATTTGGAGGGACTGAAGCTTTCTTT. Full variable domain (outside the CDR3, taken from reference TRBV7-9 and TRBJ1-1): DTGVSQNPRHKITKRGQNVTFRCDPISEHNRLYWYRQTLGQGPEFLTYFQNEAQLEKSRLLSDRFSAERPKGSFSTLEIQRTEQGDSAMYLCASSLFGGTEAFFGQGTRLTVV.

The CDR3 is CASSALQGTLAKNIQYF. DNA for the CDR3: TGTGCCAGCAGCGCTCTACAGGGAACCTTAGCCAAAAACATTCAGTACTTC. This chain joins TRBV5-4 and TRBJ2-4; possibly TRBD1 for D (6 bases). Germline CDR1 and CDR2: SGHNT and YYREEE (reference sequence). V gave up 4 bases and J gave up 0 bases, with 17 bases separating them. The CDR3 contains 17 residues.

This clone was detected only once. The rearrangement joins TRBV15 to TRBJ2-5; 7 positions agree with TRBD2. The V segment lost 0 bases and the J segment 4 bases; nucleotides outside the gene matches: 2. This CDR3 contains 14 residues. CDR1 is LNHNV, CDR2 YYDKDF, per germline (reference sequence). The CDR3 protein is CATSRDIAGETQYF. The CDR3 nucleotides are TGTGCCACCAGCAGAGACATAGCGGGAGAGACCCAGTACTTC.

The chain combines TRBV18 with TRBJ1-1; possible D gene TRBD1, 5 bases. The length of the CDR3 is 15 residues. The germline V and J ends were trimmed by 4 bases and 2 bases, with 14 bases remaining between them. Germline CDR1 reads KGHSH; CDR2 reads LQKENI. The CDR3 loop reads CASSRQGALNTEAFF. DNA for the CDR3: TGTGCCAGCTCACGTCAAGGGGCTCTAAACACTGAAGCTTTCTTT.

V usage is TRBV28 and J usage is TRBJ2-5; 9 bases are a match to TRBD1. The V gene end was trimmed by 10 bases and the J gene end by 4 bases; junction bases not matched to a gene: 13. Germline V gene lookup returns CDR1 MDHEN and CDR2 SYDVKM. This CDR3 spans 15 amino acids. The CDR3 bases are TGTGCCACCAAAGGGACAGGGCCTGTGAGAGAGACCCAGTACTTC. Its translation: CATKGTGPVRETQYF.

The CDR3 DNA reads as TGTGCCATTCAGTCCCCAACAGGCCCCTCTGGAAACACCATATATTTT. Its protein product is CAIQSPTGPSGNTIYF. The chain recombines TRBV19 with TRBJ1-3; tentative D call: TRBD1 (5 bases). CDR3 length: 16 residues. CDR1 is LNHDA and CDR2 is SQIVND in the germline V gene (reference sequence). V lost 10 bases to trimming and J lost 0 bases, with 19 bases between them.

The V gene is TRBV5-1, the J gene TRBJ2-1, with 10 bases that match TRBD2. The CDR3 consists of 14 residues. Germline CDR1 is SGHRS and CDR2 is YFSETQ. Losses at the gene ends were 4 bases for V and 7 bases for J; bases not matched to a gene: 5. CDR3 region: CASSLAGAENEQFF. The CDR3 coding sequence is TGCGCCAGCAGCCTAGCGGGAGCGGAGAATGAGCAGTTCTTC.

The chain combines TRBV28 with TRBJ1-2, with no clear D. Germline loops: CDR1 MDHEN, CDR2 SYDVKM. The germline V and J ends were trimmed by 2 bases and 13 bases, with 14 bases remaining between them. The CDR3 length is 12 residues. Written as DNA, the CDR3 is TGTGCCAGCAGTTTAGACTGGCGATATTTCACCTTC. Protein sequence: CASSLDWRYFTF.

V is TRBV11-2 and J is TRBJ1-3; the D is unclear. V lost 5 bases, J lost 5 bases, and 19 bases lay in between. This CDR3 spans 16 amino acids. Per the germline V gene, CDR1 is SGHAT and CDR2 is FQNNGV. Here the CDR3 reads CASSTPGARIRNTIYF. CDR3 in DNA: TGTGCCAGCAGCACCCCGGGAGCGCGGATTAGAAACACCATATATTTT.

A single count supports this clone. The chain recombines TRBV5-1 with TRBJ2-1; 7 bases agree with TRBD2. Germline V gene sequence: CDR1 SGHRS, CDR2 YFSETQ. With 5 bases clipped from V and 3 bases from J, the junction kept 8 bases outside the gene matches. CDR3 length: 15 residues. The CDR3 spells CASSEMGGVYNEQFF. The CDR3 DNA sequence: TGCGCCAGCAGTGAGATGGGGGGGGTCTACAATGAGCAGTTCTTC. The variable domain in full, completed from reference TRBV5-1 and TRBJ2-1, reads KAGVTQTPRYLIKTRGQQVTLSCSPISGHRSVSWYQQTPGQGLQFLFEYFSETQRNKGNFPGRFSGRQFSNSRSEMNVSTLELGDSALYLCASSEMGGVYNEQFFGPGTRLTVL.

The CDR3 region has the DNA TGTGCCAGCAGCTTAGTAGCGGGGGTCCAGTACTTC. Its translation: CASSLVAGVQYF. The chain uses TRBV7-2 and TRBJ2-4; 9 bases match TRBD2. V was pared by 1 base and J by 13 bases, with 2 bases of the junction left unmatched. The CDR3 totals 12 residues. Germline values: CDR1 SGHTA, CDR2 FQGNSA. Full variable domain (outside the CDR3, taken from reference TRBV7-2 and TRBJ2-4): GAGVSQSPSNKVTEKGKDVELRCDPISGHTALYWYRQSLGQGLEFLIYFQGNSAPDKSGLPSDRFSAERTGGSVSTLTIQRTQQEDSAVYLCASSLVAGVQYFGAGTRLSVL.

V is TRBV18 and J is TRBJ1-2, with 8 nucleotides matching TRBD1. The germline V gene encodes CDR1 KGHSH and CDR2 LQKENI. Trimming removed 3 bases from V and 4 bases from J; junction bases left unmatched: 7. The CDR3 extends over 15 amino acids. CDR3 sequence (DNA): TGTGCCAGCTCACCGACGCAGGGGGCCGGCTATGGCTACACCTTC. This sequence encodes CASSPTQGAGYGYTF.

The J gene is TRBJ2-1, the V gene TRBV6-5, with no clear D. The germline V gene has CDR1 MNHEY and CDR2 SVGAGI. This CDR3 is built from 14 residues. Trimming pared 2 bases from V and 11 bases from J, leaving 16 bases between. The DNA for the CDR3 is TGTGCCAGCAGTTACACCGAGACCCTAACTAAGCAGTTCTTC. This sequence encodes CASSYTETLTKQFF.

A single count supports this clone. The chain is built from TRBV7-9 and TRBJ1-2, with 7 bases that match TRBD1. With V trimmed by 5 bases and J by 2 bases, 8 bases remained unmatched. The CDR3 covers 15 residues. In germline, CDR1 is SEHNR, CDR2 FQNEAQ (reference sequence). This CDR3 is CASSPGDRSNYGYTF. CDR3 in DNA: TGTGCCAGCAGCCCCGGGGACAGATCAAACTATGGCTACACCTTC.

The gene calls are TRBV11-3 and TRBJ2-1, with TRBD2 matching over 10 bases. V lost 1 base and J lost 3; bases outside the gene matches: 6. This CDR3 comprises 17 residues. Per germline, CDR1 SGHNT and CDR2 YENEEA. This CDR3 reads CASSLASSGRGYNEQFF. In DNA, the CDR3 is TGTGCCAGCAGCTTAGCATCCAGCGGGAGGGGCTACAATGAGCAGTTCTTC.

The chain links TRBV27 to TRBJ2-1; D gene unclear. Trimming cost V 0 bases and J 9 bases, with 9 bases left between them. The germline V gene has CDR1 MNHEY and CDR2 SMNVEV (reference sequence). CDR3 length: 13 amino acids. The CDR3 DNA reads as TGTGCCAGCAGTTTATCGATAGGGTCTGAGCAGTTCTTC. Its translation is CASSLSIGSEQFF.

This clone was detected only a few times. The chain combines TRBV7-2 with TRBJ2-3, with TRBD2 matching over 9 bases. Trimming took 5 bases from V and 14 from J; bases not matched to a gene: 11. Germline CDR1 SGHTA, CDR2 FQGNSA. The CDR3 covers 13 residues. CDR3 sequence reads: CASSPSLGGRAYF. DNA of the CDR3: TGTGCCAGCAGCCCTTCCCTTGGCGGGAGGGCGTATTTT.

This chain connects TRBV6-4 to TRBJ2-7, with TRBD2 matching 8 bases. The CDR3 consists of 15 residues. Germline values: CDR1 MRHNA, CDR2 SNTAGT. Trimming removed 5 bases from V and 2 bases from J; junction bases left unmatched: 8. CDR3 DNA sequence: TGTGCCAGCAGTTATTCGGCGGGAGGAACCTACGAGCAGTACTTC. Amino acid sequence: CASSYSAGGTYEQYF.

The gene calls are TRBV15 and TRBJ2-7; either TRBD1 or TRBD2 may fit D (5 bases each). V dropped 6 bases and J dropped 3 bases, with 18 bases sitting between them. CDR3 size: 15 residues. Germline CDR1 reads LNHNV; CDR2 reads YYDKDF (reference sequence). CDR3 nucleotide sequence: TGTGCCACCAGTCTTGGCCCGGGACCGATCTACGAGCAGTACTTC. Residues: CATSLGPGPIYEQYF.

The table lists this clone with a few counts. The chain couples TRBV28 to TRBJ1-5, with D unclear. Germline V gene lookup returns CDR1 MDHEN and CDR2 SYDVKM. Trimming took 6 bases from V and 4 from J, leaving 10 bases between them. The CDR3 length is 13 residues. The CDR3 DNA reads as TGTGCCAGCAGGTGGTACCGGAATCAGCCCCAGCATTTT. Protein: CASRWYRNQPQHF.

The chain combines TRBV18 with TRBJ2-5; a weak D match, TRBD1 (6 bases). Trimming took off 3 bases at V and 5 bases at J, with 16 bases between the two ends. The CDR3 loop spans 15 amino acids. Germline CDR1 and CDR2: KGHSH and LQKENI. The CDR3 DNA follows: TGTGCCAGCTCACCCCCCGACAGGCTTGGGGAGACCCAGTACTTC. It codes for CASSPPDRLGETQYF.

This clone is a singleton in its sample. The chain links TRBV4-2 to TRBJ2-3; 7 bases align to TRBD1. This CDR3 is built from 16 residues. J lost 7 bases, V lost 4 bases, and 14 bases had no gene match. The germline V gene encodes CDR1 LGHNA and CDR2 YNFKEQ. The CDR3 DNA reads as TGTGCCAGCAGCCGTGACGGACAGGCCGGACGGAATACGCAGTATTTT. Translation: CASSRDGQAGRNTQYF.

In this sample, this clone turned up a few times. The rearrangement joins TRBV7-2 to TRBJ2-2; possible D gene TRBD2, 5 bases. This CDR3 comprises 15 residues. Germline loops: CDR1 SGHTA, CDR2 FQGNSA. Between the trimmed V and J ends, which lost 3 bases and 0 bases, there was a span of 8 bases. The CDR3 loop reads CASSFTRPNTGELFF. CDR3 DNA sequence: TGTGCCAGCAGCTTTACTAGACCGAACACCGGGGAGCTGTTTTTT.

Only a few counts were recorded for this clone. Other nucleotide sequences in the sample specify the same CDR3. The chain uses TRBV5-1 and TRBJ1-4; D unresolved. The CDR3 contains 14 residues. In germline, CDR1 is SGHRS, CDR2 YFSETQ. V shed 0 bases and J shed 4 bases, with 7 bases lying between them. CDR3 sequence reads: CASSLGSSNEKLFF. The CDR3 DNA follows: TGCGCCAGCAGCTTGGGTTCGAGTAATGAAAAACTGTTTTTT.

The chain is built from TRBV15 and TRBJ1-1; D remains ambiguous. The germline CDR1 and CDR2 sequences are LNHNV and YYDKDF (reference sequence). The CDR3 loop spans 14 amino acids. Trimming shortened V by 0 bases and J by 7 bases, and 12 bases separated the two germline ends. The CDR3 DNA is TGTGCCACCAGCAGAGATAATAGTTGGATTGAAGCTTTCTTT. Amino acid sequence: CATSRDNSWIEAFF.